Below, 13 T cell receptor beta chains from the same sample are listed, as sequenced in a study of regulatory T cells in long-lasting Graves disease. Regarding time point: persistent/refractory GD, antithyroid drugs over 5 years with positive TRAb. Making the TCR library involved RNA that had been extracted from PBMCs. Library construction for TCR beta used iRepertoire HTBI primers and Arm-PCR of CDR3 regions. TCRdb ran MiXCR on the multiplex PCR reads and lists one entry per CDR3 protein. This table holds about 420,000 distinct CDR3 sequences, less than 25% found once. This material consisted of peripheral blood mononuclear cells (PBMCs), taken when the disease was refractory, from a patient treated with antithyroid drugs. The receptor set was obtained from a female donor with Graves disease.

Concerning this clonotype: Since a much larger clone is just one base distant, this may be a read error. The chain links TRBV6-1 to TRBJ2-5; possible D gene TRBD2, 7 bases. The CDR3 contains 13 residues. Deletions cut 11 bases from V and 5 bases from J, with 18 bases between. From germline, CDR1 is MNHNS and CDR2 SASEGT. For the CDR3, the DNA is TGTGCCTTACAGAGGGAGGGGGGTGAGACCCAGTACTTC. Translating gives CALQREGGETQYF.

This clonotype was counted only a few times. This chain connects TRBV7-6 to TRBJ2-7; D gene uncertain. Trimming left V 1 base short and J 3 bases short, with 10 bases between. Germline V gene sequence: CDR1 SGHVS, CDR2 FNYEAQ. This CDR3 contains 14 residues. CDR3 region: CASSLGTSRYEQYF. The CDR3 nucleotides read TGTGCCAGCAGCTTAGGGACCTCACGCTACGAGCAGTACTTC.

The sample holds a few counts of this clonotype. CDR3 nucleotide sequence: TGTGCCAGCAGTTTCCCGGAGAACTCCTACGAGCAGTACTTC. Translated: CASSFPENSYEQYF. The chain links TRBV28 to TRBJ2-7; D is unresolved. The CDR3 sequence is 14 residues long. The V and J ends lost 3 bases and 0 bases respectively, with 9 bases between them. Germline CDR1 reads MDHEN; CDR2 reads SYDVKM.

The J gene is TRBJ1-1, the V gene TRBV20-1; TRBD1 is a possible D gene (6 bases). This CDR3 has 14 amino acids. The germline V gene encodes CDR1 DFQATT and CDR2 SNEGSKA (reference sequence). The V gene lost 6 bases and the J gene lost 7 bases, with 21 bases spanning the gap. CDR3 DNA sequence: TGCAGTGCGCGGCGGACGGGGGCATGGGGTGAAGCTTTCTTT. This codes for CSARRTGAWGEAFF.

This clonotype was seen at least ten times. The rearrangement joins TRBV6-2 or TRBV6-3 to TRBJ2-7; 10 bases map to TRBD2. The CDR3 spans 16 residues. Germline assignment: CDR1 MNHEY and CDR2 SVGEGT. The ends lost 0 bases at V and 7 bases at J; junction bases unmatched: 9. CDR3 coding DNA: TGTGCCAGCAGTTACTCCCTAGCGGGAGAGAGTTGGGAGCAGTACTTC. It codes for CASSYSLAGESWEQYF.

There are a few counts of this clonotype. This chain connects TRBV20-1 to TRBJ1-1; 10 nucleotides line up with TRBD1. The CDR3 consists of 13 residues. The V and J ends lost 3 bases and 4 bases, in that order; junction bases with no gene match: 2. Germline-derived CDR1 and CDR2 are DFQATT and SNEGSKA (reference sequence). CDR3: CSASRDRGTEAFF. Written as DNA, the CDR3 is TGCAGTGCTAGCCGGGACAGGGGCACTGAAGCTTTCTTT.

The CDR3 here is CATLAPTRSYEQYF. DNA of the CDR3: TGTGCCACTCTAGCCCCGACAAGGTCCTACGAGCAGTACTTC. The chain couples TRBV28 to TRBJ2-7; maybe TRBD2 (5 bases). The CDR3 runs to 14 residues. Germline V gene data show CDR1 as MDHEN and CDR2 as SYDVKM. Between the trimmed V and J ends, which lost 10 bases and 1 base, there was a span of 17 bases. The full variable domain, completed using reference TRBV28 and TRBJ2-7, is DVKVTQSSRYLVKRTGEKVFLECVQDMDHENMFWYRQDPGLGLRLIYFSYDVKMKEKGDIPEGYSVSREKKERFSLILESASTNQTSMYLCATLAPTRSYEQYFGPGTRLTVT.

This clonotype was detected a few times. J is TRBJ1-6 and V is TRBV20-1; D not resolved. This CDR3 is 16 amino acids long. V was clipped by 0 bases and J by 0 bases, with 9 bases between them. The germline V gene has CDR1 DFQATT and CDR2 SNEGSKA (reference sequence). The chain's CDR3 is CSAREAGNSYNSPLHF. The CDR3, as DNA: TGCAGTGCTAGAGAGGCCGGAAACTCCTATAATTCACCCCTCCACTTT.

The sample holds many counts of this clonotype. The J gene is TRBJ1-6, the V gene TRBV3-1; unclear D gene. Germline lookup yields CDR1 LGHDT and CDR2 YNNKEL (reference sequence). V was shortened by 3 bases and J by 7 bases, with 7 bases between the two germline ends. The CDR3 extends over 13 amino acids. This CDR3 is CASSQGRNSPLHF. In DNA, the CDR3 is TGTGCCAGCAGCCAGGGGAGAAATTCACCCCTCCACTTT.

The chain uses TRBV28 and TRBJ1-1; D gene unclear. There are 13 residues in the CDR3. Germline CDR1 is MDHEN and CDR2 is SYDVKM. The ends were cut back, 2 bases at V and 6 bases at J, with 10 bases in the middle. CDR3 loop: CASSLGGFPEAFF. The CDR3 nucleotides read TGTGCCAGCAGTTTAGGAGGGTTCCCTGAAGCTTTCTTT.

This clonotype has only a few counts. The V call is TRBV10-3, the J call TRBJ2-2; D unresolved. CDR1 and CDR2 from the germline V gene are ENHRY and SYGVKD. Trimming pared 6 bases from V and 1 base from J, leaving 15 bases between. CDR3 length: 16 amino acids. The CDR3 DNA is TGTGCCATCAGCACCCCAAGGCTTGGGAACACCGGGGAGCTGTTTTTT. Translation gives CAISTPRLGNTGELFF.

Concerning this clonotype itself: A much larger clone differs by one base, so this may be a read error. This likely comes from a read error, as the CDR3 has no conserved phenylalanine or tryptophan at its end. This chain links TRBV6-1 with TRBJ2-7; 7 nucleotides match TRBD1. Germline CDR1 and CDR2: MNHNS and SASEGT. With V trimmed by 6 bases and J by 2 bases, 4 bases remained unmatched. The CDR3 is made up of 13 amino acids. The CDR3 is CASRPGTAYEQYS. The CDR3 DNA reads TGTGCCAGCAGGCCCGGGACAGCCTACGAGCAGTACTCC.

The gene calls are TRBV6-1 and TRBJ2-7; D gene uncertain. V lost 5 bases, J lost 2 bases, and 13 bases lay in between. The germline V gene encodes CDR1 MNHNS and CDR2 SASEGT. CDR3 length equals 14 residues. The CDR3 region has the DNA TGTGCCAGCAGTCTTAAATTAGTCACCTACGAGCAGTACTTC. Translating gives CASSLKLVTYEQYF.